Shown below are 30 T cell receptor beta chains from a single sample sequenced in a study of blood T cell repertoires in COVID-19. Method: immunoSEQ multiplex PCR; TCRdb's copy keeps in-frame clones and lacks some. There are about 130,000 clones in the sample; about 80% occur only once, and under 4.5% lies in the top ten. Sequenced input: peripheral blood. These receptors were taken from a woman in her forties or fifties with acute or convalescent COVID-19.

This clone was counted between two and nine times. The V and J genes are TRBV7-9 and TRBJ2-1, with 11 bases aligning to TRBD1. Germline trimming cut 5 bases from V and 3 bases from J; bases unmatched to any gene: 6. The CDR3 has 16 amino acids. CDR1 SEHNR and CDR2 FQNEAQ come from the germline V gene (reference sequence). CDR3 coding DNA: TGTGCCAGCAGCAGGCTCGGGACAGGGGGCTACAATGAGCAGTTCTTC. Translation: CASSRLGTGGYNEQFF.

This rearrangement joins TRBV27 to TRBJ2-5; D may be TRBD2 (5 bases). Germline V CDR1 and CDR2: MNHEY, SMNVEV (reference sequence). The CDR3 contains 13 residues. V lost 2 bases, J lost 3 bases, and 7 bases lay in between. The chain's CDR3 is CASSLIGEETQYF. The CDR3 nucleotides read TGTGCCAGCAGTTTAATCGGGGAAGAGACCCAGTACTTC.

This chain joins TRBV10-3 and TRBJ2-3; maybe TRBD2 (7 bases). With 2 bases removed from V and 3 bases from J, the gap between germline ends came to 18 bases. The CDR3 is 17 residues long. Germline values: CDR1 ENHRY, CDR2 SYGVKD. CDR3 residues: CAISERGSGTQTDTQYF. The CDR3 DNA follows: TGTGCCATCAGTGAGAGAGGGAGCGGGACACAAACAGATACGCAGTATTTT.

The chain is built from TRBV30 and TRBJ1-2; 10 nucleotides agree with TRBD1. The CDR3 totals 16 residues. Germline trimming cut 1 base from V and 4 bases from J; bases unmatched to any gene: 9. Germline assignment: CDR1 GTSNPN and CDR2 SVGIG (reference sequence). CDR3: CAWSALPGQGTYGYTF. In nucleotides, the CDR3 is TGTGCCTGGAGTGCCCTTCCGGGACAGGGGACCTATGGCTACACCTTC.

The rearrangement uses TRBV19 and TRBJ2-7; TRBD2 matches at 9 bases. Trimming removed 4 bases from V and 2 bases from J; junction bases left unmatched: 0. The CDR3 runs to 13 residues. Germline V gene lookup returns CDR1 LNHDA and CDR2 SQIVND (reference sequence). The CDR3 sequence: CASSSGGAYEQYF. The DNA for the CDR3 is TGTGCCAGTAGTAGCGGGGGGGCCTACGAGCAGTACTTC.

The sample holds many counts of this clone. The chain employs TRBV5-5 and TRBJ1-1; D is possibly TRBD1 (5 bases). The V gene lost 0 bases and the J gene lost 3 bases, with 12 bases spanning the gap. The germline V gene encodes CDR1 SGHKS and CDR2 YYEKEE (reference sequence). This CDR3 spans 15 amino acids. CDR3 protein: CASSLVSGVHTEAFF. CDR3 sequence (DNA): TGTGCCAGCAGCTTGGTTTCGGGGGTCCACACTGAAGCTTTCTTT.

The chain is built from TRBV7-9 and TRBJ1-2; D is uncertain. Germline lookup yields CDR1 SEHNR and CDR2 FQNEAQ (reference sequence). The ends were cut back, 1 base at V and 6 bases at J, with 9 bases in the middle. The CDR3 spans 13 residues. DNA for the CDR3: TGTGCCAGCAGCTTAGGGAGAAGTGATGGCTACACCTTC. This codes for CASSLGRSDGYTF.

The chain couples TRBV5-5 to TRBJ2-7; D is unclear. V lost 2 bases, J lost 0 bases, and 9 bases lay in between. CDR3 length: 14 residues. Germline CDR1 SGHKS, CDR2 YYEKEE (reference sequence). The CDR3 reads CASSLDNLSYEQYF. The CDR3 region has the DNA TGTGCCAGCAGCTTAGACAACCTCTCCTACGAGCAGTACTTC.

This chain uses TRBV30 with TRBJ1-6, with TRBD1 matching over 8 bases. V shed 2 bases, J shed 2 bases, and the junction held 5 bases outside the gene matches. The CDR3 extends over 16 amino acids. Germline loops: CDR1 GTSNPN, CDR2 SVGIG (reference sequence). CDR3 in DNA: TGTGCCTGGAGTCGCCTACAGGGGGCCTATAATTCACCCCTCCACTTT. Translating gives CAWSRLQGAYNSPLHF.

This chain joins TRBV3-1 (or the pseudogene TRBV3-2) and TRBJ2-2, with a tentative D call TRBD2 (6 bases). This CDR3 spans 15 amino acids. V was trimmed by 2 bases and J by 2 bases, leaving 9 bases between them. Per the germline V gene, CDR1 is LGHDT and CDR2 is YNNKEL (reference sequence). The CDR3 sequence is CASSQRGLNTGELFF. The CDR3 nucleotides are TGTGCCAGCAGCCAACGGGGACTCAACACCGGGGAGCTGTTTTTT.

The chain has TRBV5-6 and TRBJ1-4; D remains ambiguous. Looked up from germline, CDR1 is SGHDT and CDR2 is YYEEEE. V lost 4 bases and J 8 bases, leaving 21 bases between the germline ends. The CDR3 contains 16 residues. The DNA of the CDR3 is TGTGCCAGCAGCCTAAAAGACCCGGGGAAATACGAAAAACTGTTTTTT. It specifies CASSLKDPGKYEKLFF. The whole variable domain, remainder taken from reference TRBV5-6 and TRBJ1-4, is DAGVTQSPTHLIKTRGQQVTLRCSPKSGHDTVSWYQQALGQGPQFIFQYYEEEERQRGNFPDRFSGHQFPNYSSELNVNALLLGDSALYLCASSLKDPGKYEKLFFGSGTQLSVL.

The V gene is TRBV14, the J gene TRBJ2-3; D unresolved. CDR1 and CDR2 from the germline V gene are SGHDN and FVKESK. The V end was cut by 3 bases, the J end by 4 bases, with 8 bases between. This CDR3 is 13 amino acids long. The CDR3 spells CASSQSGSDTQYF. CDR3 DNA sequence: TGTGCCAGCAGCCAGTCCGGGTCAGATACGCAGTATTTT.

The V and J genes are TRBV7-8 and TRBJ1-5, with TRBD1 identical over 7 bases. Trimming removed 4 bases from V and 11 bases from J; junction bases left unmatched: 17. The CDR3 totals 16 residues. Germline V CDR1 and CDR2: SGHVS, FQNEAQ. The CDR3 DNA reads as TGTGCCAGCAGCTCCGACGGACAGGCCCTAAGGGTGGCCCAGCATTTT. It specifies CASSSDGQALRVAQHF.

The chain is built from TRBV28 and TRBJ2-7; a weak D match, TRBD2 (5 bases). This CDR3 comprises 13 residues. Trimming cost V 6 bases and J 7 bases, with 16 bases left between them. Germline V gene lookup returns CDR1 MDHEN and CDR2 SYDVKM. CDR3 protein: CASSRHGGVEQYF. Written as DNA, the CDR3 is TGTGCCAGCAGCCGCCACGGAGGAGTAGAGCAGTACTTC.

This clone was seen a few times. The chain employs TRBV19 and TRBJ1-1; D gene uncertain. This CDR3 has 13 residues. V was shortened by 2 bases and J by 1 base, with 5 bases between the two germline ends. The germline CDR1 and CDR2 sequences are LNHDA and SQIVND (reference sequence). This chain's CDR3 is CASSIRENTEAFF. The CDR3 nucleotides are TGTGCCAGTAGTATACGAGAGAACACTGAAGCTTTCTTT.

The chain recombines TRBV7-9 with TRBJ1-2, with TRBD1 matching over 9 bases. The CDR3 is made up of 13 amino acids. The germline CDR1 and CDR2 sequences are SEHNR and FQNEAQ (reference sequence). V shed 6 bases and J 6 bases; nucleotides not matched to a gene: 5. The CDR3 DNA follows: TGTGCCAGCAGTGGACAGGGGAGTCATGGCTACACCTTC. Its translation is CASSGQGSHGYTF.

This chain uses TRBV5-6 with TRBJ1-1; 11 nucleotides line up with TRBD1. Germline assignment: CDR1 SGHDT and CDR2 YYEEEE. CDR3 length equals 15 residues. V was clipped by 7 bases and J by 5 bases; unmatched bases: 10. The chain's CDR3 is CASRRDRGISTEAFF. CDR3 bases: TGTGCCAGCCGACGGGACAGGGGGATAAGTACTGAAGCTTTCTTT.

This chain uses TRBV19 with TRBJ2-7, with 12 positions matching TRBD2. The CDR3 has 14 residues. Germline CDR1 LNHDA, CDR2 SQIVND (reference sequence). The trim removed 4 bases at V and 9 bases at J, leaving 7 bases unmatched. CDR3 sequence reads: CASSTRTSGKGQYF. In DNA form, the CDR3 reads TGTGCCAGTAGTACGAGGACTAGCGGGAAGGGGCAGTACTTC.

The rearrangement joins TRBV15 to TRBJ2-1, with 14 bases identical to TRBD2. The V gene end was trimmed by 3 bases and the J gene end by 0 bases; junction bases not matched to a gene: 1. Germline V lookup: CDR1 LNHNV, CDR2 YYDKDF (reference sequence). This CDR3 is 17 amino acids long. The CDR3: CATSRTSGGVSYNEQFF. Here the CDR3 DNA reads TGTGCCACCAGCAGGACTAGCGGGGGGGTCTCCTACAATGAGCAGTTCTTC. Combining the CDR3 with reference TRBV15 and TRBJ2-1 gives the whole variable domain DAMVIQNPRYQVTQFGKPVTLSCSQTLNHNVMYWYQQKSSQAPKLLFHYYDKDFNNEADTPDNFQSRRPNTSFCFLDIRSPGLGDTAMYLCATSRTSGGVSYNEQFFGPGTRLTVL.

CDR3 nucleotide sequence: TGCAGCGTTGCGAGGGGGCTCAATGAGCAGTTCTTC. Residues: CSVARGLNEQFF. J is TRBJ2-1 and V is TRBV29-1; 7 bases are shared with TRBD1. V dropped 4 bases and J dropped 6; count of bases not matched to a gene: 3. Germline V gives CDR1 SQVTM, CDR2 ANQGSEA. The CDR3 loop spans 12 amino acids.

The gene calls are TRBV19 and TRBJ2-3, with a weak D call TRBD2 (5 bases). CDR1 is LNHDA, CDR2 SQIVND, per germline (reference sequence). The germline V and J ends were trimmed by 6 bases and 0 bases, with 7 bases remaining between them. This CDR3 region has 13 residues. CDR3 sequence: CASRRESTDTQYF. The CDR3, as DNA: TGTGCCAGTAGACGGGAAAGCACAGATACGCAGTATTTT.

V gene TRBV3-1 (or the pseudogene TRBV3-2) combines with J gene TRBJ2-1; 12 bases map to TRBD2. The length of the CDR3 is 14 residues. The germline V gene has CDR1 LGHDT and CDR2 YNNKEL (reference sequence). Losses at the gene ends were 4 bases for V and 9 bases for J; bases not matched to a gene: 4. CDR3 DNA: TGTGCCAGCAGCCTTTTACTAGCGGGAGGTGAGCAGTTCTTC. Encoded protein: CASSLLLAGGEQFF.

The chain uses TRBV28 and TRBJ2-1; 11 bases are a match to TRBD2. The length of the CDR3 is 15 residues. Germline CDR1 and CDR2: MDHEN and SYDVKM. V was clipped by 6 bases and J by 4 bases; unmatched bases: 5. The CDR3 coding sequence is TGTGCCAGCAGCCCTGGGACTAGCGGTTACAATGAGCAGTTCTTC. This translates into CASSPGTSGYNEQFF.

V usage is TRBV5-1 and J usage is TRBJ1-1, with 10 bases that match TRBD1. V dropped 4 bases and J dropped 0; count of bases not matched to a gene: 9. The germline V gene has CDR1 SGHRS and CDR2 YFSETQ. The CDR3 has 17 amino acids. The CDR3 here is CASSGPTGGYMNTEAFF. The CDR3 nucleotides are TGCGCCAGCAGCGGGCCGACAGGGGGCTATATGAACACTGAAGCTTTCTTT. The full variable domain, its missing parts supplied by reference TRBV5-1 and TRBJ1-1, is KAGVTQTPRYLIKTRGQQVTLSCSPISGHRSVSWYQQTPGQGLQFLFEYFSETQRNKGNFPGRFSGRQFSNSRSEMNVSTLELGDSALYLCASSGPTGGYMNTEAFFGQGTRLTVV.

This clone has only one observation. The V and J genes are TRBV10-3 and TRBJ1-6, with D perhaps matching TRBD1 (5 bases). V dropped 10 bases and J dropped 9 bases, with 16 bases sitting between them. The CDR3 is 13 amino acids. Per the germline V gene, CDR1 is ENHRY and CDR2 is SYGVKD. The chain's CDR3 is CATRGTEISPLHF. CDR3 DNA sequence: TGTGCCACCCGAGGGACTGAGATTTCACCCCTCCACTTT.

V and J are TRBV29-1 and TRBJ1-4, with 7 bases lining up with TRBD1. Germline assignment: CDR1 SQVTM and CDR2 ANQGSEA. This CDR3 has 13 residues. The V gene end was trimmed by 4 bases and the J gene end by 5 bases; junction bases not matched to a gene: 4. CDR3 loop: CSVGTGPNEKLFF. The CDR3 region has the DNA TGCAGCGTTGGGACAGGACCGAATGAAAAACTGTTTTTT.

As DNA, the CDR3 is TGTGCCAGCAGCCCCATGGACAGGGGGCTTTCTGGCTACACCTTC. Translated, it gives CASSPMDRGLSGYTF. The chain links TRBV9 to TRBJ1-2, with 11 positions matching TRBD1. The CDR3 covers 15 residues. The germline V gene has CDR1 SGDLS and CDR2 YYNGEE. Trimming cost V 4 bases and J 7 bases; bases outside gene matches: 9.

The V call is TRBV19, the J call TRBJ2-5; the D gene is possibly TRBD1 (6 bases). V dropped 3 bases and J dropped 2 bases, with 13 bases sitting between them. The CDR3 is 15 amino acids. From germline, CDR1 is LNHDA and CDR2 SQIVND (reference sequence). The CDR3 loop reads CASSIRTDVQETQYF. CDR3 DNA: TGTGCCAGTAGTATCAGGACAGACGTACAAGAGACCCAGTACTTC.

The J gene is TRBJ1-3, the V gene TRBV6-6; a weak D match, TRBD1 (6 bases). This CDR3 is built from 14 residues. Trimming removed 9 bases from V and 2 bases from J, with 14 bases in between. Looked up from germline, CDR1 is MNHNY and CDR2 is SVGAGI (reference sequence). This CDR3 is CASEDRYTGNTIYF. The CDR3 DNA sequence: TGTGCCAGTGAAGACAGGTATACTGGAAACACCATATATTTT.

This chain connects TRBV2 to TRBJ2-1; 15 nucleotides line up with TRBD2. From germline, CDR1 is SNHLY and CDR2 FYNNEI. Losses at the gene ends were 4 bases for V and 8 bases for J; bases not matched to a gene: 3. The CDR3 extends over 15 amino acids. CDR3: CASSGTSGGAYEQFF. The CDR3 DNA sequence: TGTGCCAGCAGTGGGACTAGCGGGGGGGCATATGAGCAGTTCTTC.